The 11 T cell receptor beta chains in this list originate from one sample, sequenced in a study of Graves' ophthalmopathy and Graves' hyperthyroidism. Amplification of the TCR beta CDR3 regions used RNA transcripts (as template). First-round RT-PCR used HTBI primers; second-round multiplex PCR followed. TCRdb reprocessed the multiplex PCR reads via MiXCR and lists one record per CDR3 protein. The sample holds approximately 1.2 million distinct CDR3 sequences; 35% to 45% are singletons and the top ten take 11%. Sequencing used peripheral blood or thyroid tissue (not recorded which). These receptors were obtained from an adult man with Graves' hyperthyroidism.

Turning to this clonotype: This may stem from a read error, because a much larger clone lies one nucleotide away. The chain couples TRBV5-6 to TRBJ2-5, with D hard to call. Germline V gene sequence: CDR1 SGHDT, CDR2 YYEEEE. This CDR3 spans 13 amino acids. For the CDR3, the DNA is TGTACCAGCAGTAACGATCCCGGAGAGACCCAGTACTTC. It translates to CTSSNDPGETQYF.

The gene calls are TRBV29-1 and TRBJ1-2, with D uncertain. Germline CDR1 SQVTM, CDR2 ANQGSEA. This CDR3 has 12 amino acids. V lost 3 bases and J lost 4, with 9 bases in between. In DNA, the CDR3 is TGCAGCGTTGAGAGGACCCTCTATGGCTACACCTTC. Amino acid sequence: CSVERTLYGYTF.

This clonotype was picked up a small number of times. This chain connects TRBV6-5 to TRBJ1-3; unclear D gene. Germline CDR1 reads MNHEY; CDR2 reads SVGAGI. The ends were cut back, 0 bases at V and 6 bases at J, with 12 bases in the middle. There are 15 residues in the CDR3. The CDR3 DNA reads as TGTGCCAGCAGTTACTCCGGAGAACTGGAAAACACCATATATTTT. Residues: CASSYSGELENTIYF.

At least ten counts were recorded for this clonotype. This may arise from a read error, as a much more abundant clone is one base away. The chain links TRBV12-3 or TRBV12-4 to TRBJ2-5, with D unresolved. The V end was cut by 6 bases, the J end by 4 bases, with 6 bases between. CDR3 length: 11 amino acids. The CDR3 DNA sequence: TGTGCCAGCAGCTTTGCAGAGACCCAGTACTTC. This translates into CASSFAETQYF.

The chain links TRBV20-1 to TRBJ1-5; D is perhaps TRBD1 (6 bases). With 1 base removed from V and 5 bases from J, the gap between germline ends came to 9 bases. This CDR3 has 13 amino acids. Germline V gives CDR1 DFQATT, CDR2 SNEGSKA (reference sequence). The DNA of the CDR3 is TGCAGTGCTAGAGCGACAGGTCATCAGCCCCAGCATTTT. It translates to CSARATGHQPQHF.

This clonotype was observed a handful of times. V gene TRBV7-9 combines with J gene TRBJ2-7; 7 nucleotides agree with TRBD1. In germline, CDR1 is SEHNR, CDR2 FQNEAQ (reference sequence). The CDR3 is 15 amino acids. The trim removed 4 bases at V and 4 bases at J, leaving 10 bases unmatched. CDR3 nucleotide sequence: TGTGCCAGCAGCTGGCTAGGGGGCGAAACTTACGAGCAGTACTTC. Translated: CASSWLGGETYEQYF.

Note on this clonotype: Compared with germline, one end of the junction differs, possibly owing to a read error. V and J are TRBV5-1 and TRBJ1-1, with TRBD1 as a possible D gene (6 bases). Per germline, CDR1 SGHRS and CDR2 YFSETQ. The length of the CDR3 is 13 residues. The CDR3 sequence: CASAGGASTEAFF. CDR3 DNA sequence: TGTGCCAGCGCCGGGGGGGCAAGCACTGAAGCTTTCTTT. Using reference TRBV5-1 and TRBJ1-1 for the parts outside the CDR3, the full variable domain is KAGVTQTPRYLIKTRGQQVTLSCSPISGHRSVSWYQQTPGQGLQFLFEYFSETQRNKGNFPGRFSGRQFSNSRSEMNVSTLELGDSALYLCASAGGASTEAFFGQGTRLTVV.

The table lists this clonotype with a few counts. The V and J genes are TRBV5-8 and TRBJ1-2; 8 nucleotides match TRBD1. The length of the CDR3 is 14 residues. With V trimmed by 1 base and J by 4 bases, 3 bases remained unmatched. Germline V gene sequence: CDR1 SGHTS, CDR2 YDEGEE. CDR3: CASSLRQGAYGYTF. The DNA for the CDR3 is TGTGCCAGCAGCTTGCGTCAGGGGGCCTATGGCTACACCTTC.

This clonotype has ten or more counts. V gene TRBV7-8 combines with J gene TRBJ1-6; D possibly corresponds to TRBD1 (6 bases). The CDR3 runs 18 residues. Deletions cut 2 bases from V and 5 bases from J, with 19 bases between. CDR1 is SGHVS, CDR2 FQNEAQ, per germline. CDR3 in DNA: TGTGCCAGCAGCTTAAACGTCGCCAGGGGTGCTGATAATTCACCCCTCCACTTT. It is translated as CASSLNVARGADNSPLHF.

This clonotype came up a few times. This CDR3 is CASGLAGINGELFF. The CDR3 DNA is TGTGCCAGCGGGCTAGCGGGAATCAACGGGGAGCTGTTTTTT. The chain is built from TRBV7-2 and TRBJ2-2; 9 nucleotides match TRBD2. The V segment lost 8 bases and the J segment 7 bases; nucleotides outside the gene matches: 8. The CDR3 is 14 residues long. The germline V gene has CDR1 SGHTA and CDR2 FQGNSA.

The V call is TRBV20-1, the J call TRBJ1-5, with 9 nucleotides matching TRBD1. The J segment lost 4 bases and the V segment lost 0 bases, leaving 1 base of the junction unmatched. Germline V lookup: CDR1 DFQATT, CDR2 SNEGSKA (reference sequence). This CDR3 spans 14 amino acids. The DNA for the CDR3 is TGCAGTGCTAGAGAGGGACAGGGAAATCAGCCCCAGCATTTT. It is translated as CSAREGQGNQPQHF.